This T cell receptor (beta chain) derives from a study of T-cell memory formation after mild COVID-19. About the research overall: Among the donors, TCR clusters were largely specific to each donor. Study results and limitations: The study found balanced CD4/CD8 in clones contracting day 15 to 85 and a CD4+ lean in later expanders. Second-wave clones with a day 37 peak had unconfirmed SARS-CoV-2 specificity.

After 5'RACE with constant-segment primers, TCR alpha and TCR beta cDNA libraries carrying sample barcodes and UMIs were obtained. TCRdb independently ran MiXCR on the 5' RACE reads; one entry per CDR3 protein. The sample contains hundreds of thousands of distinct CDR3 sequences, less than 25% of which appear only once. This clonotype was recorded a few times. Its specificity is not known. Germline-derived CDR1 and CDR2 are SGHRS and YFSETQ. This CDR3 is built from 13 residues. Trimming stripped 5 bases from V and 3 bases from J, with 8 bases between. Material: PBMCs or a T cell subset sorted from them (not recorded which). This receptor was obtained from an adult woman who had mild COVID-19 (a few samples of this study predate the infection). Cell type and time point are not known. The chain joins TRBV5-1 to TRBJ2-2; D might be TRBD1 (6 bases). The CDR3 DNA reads TGCGCCAGCAGGGACAGCTACACCGGGGAGCTGTTTTTT. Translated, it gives CASRDSYTGELFF.